The next 4 T cell receptor beta chains were all read from a single sample in a study of chemoradiotherapy in HPV16-positive cancers. Clones were sequenced by immunoSEQ multiplex PCR, and TCRdb holds only the in-frame ones, with some missing. The sample includes approximately 11,000 clones, over 70% of them seen just once. Sampling was carried out from a patient who underwent chemoradiotherapy. These receptors were obtained from a human donor with HPV-associated anogenital cancer.

The chain links TRBV14 to TRBJ2-7; 8 bases line up with TRBD1. This CDR3 is built from 15 residues. Per the germline V gene, CDR1 is SGHDN and CDR2 is FVKESK. With 6 bases clipped from V and 2 bases from J, the junction kept 9 bases outside the gene matches. CDR3 DNA sequence: TGTGCCAGCAGAGTAACCGGGACAGGAGCCTACGAGCAGTACTTC. Encoded protein: CASRVTGTGAYEQYF.

The chain uses TRBV27 and TRBJ2-5; TRBD2 aligns across 10 bases. This CDR3 region has 16 residues. CDR1 and CDR2 (germline): MNHEY, SMNVEV (reference sequence). The V and J ends lost 6 bases and 2 bases, in that order; junction bases with no gene match: 9. In DNA, the CDR3 is TGTGCCAGCAGGCTGACCGGGACTAGCGCGCAAGAGACCCAGTACTTC. Its translation: CASRLTGTSAQETQYF.

V usage is TRBV18 and J usage is TRBJ1-5; D is uncertain. V dropped 3 bases and J dropped 0 bases, with 9 bases sitting between them. CDR3 length: 15 residues. Germline V CDR1 and CDR2: KGHSH, LQKENI. The CDR3, as DNA: TGTGCCAGCTCACCCCAAGCAGATAGCAATCAGCCCCAGCATTTT. Its translation is CASSPQADSNQPQHF. Supplemented by reference TRBV18 and TRBJ1-5, the full variable domain reads NAGVMQNPRHLVRRRGQEARLRCSPMKGHSHVYWYRQLPEEGLKFMVYLQKENIIDESGMPKERFSAEFPKEGPSILRIQQVVRGDSAAYFCASSPQADSNQPQHFGDGTRLSIL.

This chain links TRBV4-1 with TRBJ1-1; a possible D gene is TRBD1 (6 bases). The CDR3 has 16 residues. The V gene lost 4 bases and the J gene lost 0 bases, with 15 bases spanning the gap. The germline V gene has CDR1 MGHRA and CDR2 YSYEKL. CDR3 nucleotides: TGCGCCAGCAGCCCAAACTCGGGACATATGAACACTGAAGCTTTCTTT. This codes for CASSPNSGHMNTEAFF.